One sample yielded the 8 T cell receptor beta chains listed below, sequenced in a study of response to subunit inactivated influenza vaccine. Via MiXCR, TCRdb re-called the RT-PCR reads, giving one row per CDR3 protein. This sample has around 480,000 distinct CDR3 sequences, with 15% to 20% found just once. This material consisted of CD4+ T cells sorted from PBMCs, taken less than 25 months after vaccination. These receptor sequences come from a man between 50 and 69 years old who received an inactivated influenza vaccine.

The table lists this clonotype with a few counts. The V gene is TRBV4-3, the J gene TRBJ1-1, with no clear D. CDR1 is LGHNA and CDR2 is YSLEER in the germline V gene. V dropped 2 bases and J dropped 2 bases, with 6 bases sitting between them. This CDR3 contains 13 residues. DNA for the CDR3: TGCGCCAGCAGCCAACAGACCAACACTGAAGCTTTCTTT. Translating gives CASSQQTNTEAFF.

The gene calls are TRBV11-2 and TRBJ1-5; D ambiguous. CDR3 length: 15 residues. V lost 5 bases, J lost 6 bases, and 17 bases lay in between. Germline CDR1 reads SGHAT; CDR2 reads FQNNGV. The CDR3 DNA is TGTGCCAGCAGCCCCGTCGTAGGGAAGGGTCAGCCCCAGCATTTT. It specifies CASSPVVGKGQPQHF.

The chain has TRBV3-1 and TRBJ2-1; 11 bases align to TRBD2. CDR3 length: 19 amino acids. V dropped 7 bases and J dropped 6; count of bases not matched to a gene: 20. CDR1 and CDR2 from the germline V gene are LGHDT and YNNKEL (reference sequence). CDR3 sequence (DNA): TGTGCCAGCAACAACAGGGTTTTGTTTAGCGGGAGGGCCTCCAATGAGCAGTTCTTC. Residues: CASNNRVLFSGRASNEQFF.

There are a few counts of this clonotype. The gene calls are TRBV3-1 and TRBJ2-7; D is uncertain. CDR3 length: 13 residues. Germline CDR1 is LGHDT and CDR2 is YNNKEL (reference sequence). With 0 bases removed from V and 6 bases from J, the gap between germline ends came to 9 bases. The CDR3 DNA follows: TGTGCCAGCAGCCAAGATCTGGGTGGCGAGCAGTACTTC. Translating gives CASSQDLGGEQYF.

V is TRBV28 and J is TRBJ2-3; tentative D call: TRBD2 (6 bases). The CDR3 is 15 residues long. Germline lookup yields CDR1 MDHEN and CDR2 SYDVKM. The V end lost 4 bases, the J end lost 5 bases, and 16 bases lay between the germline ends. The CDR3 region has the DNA TGTGCCAGCAGTTCCCTCGGGGGAGGACAAGATACGCAGTATTTT. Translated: CASSSLGGGQDTQYF.

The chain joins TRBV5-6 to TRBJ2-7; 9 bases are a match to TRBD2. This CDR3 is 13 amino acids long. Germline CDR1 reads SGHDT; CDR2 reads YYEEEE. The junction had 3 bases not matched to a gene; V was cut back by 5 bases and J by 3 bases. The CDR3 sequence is CASRVSGSYEQYF. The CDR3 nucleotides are TGTGCCAGCAGGGTTAGCGGGAGCTACGAGCAGTACTTC.

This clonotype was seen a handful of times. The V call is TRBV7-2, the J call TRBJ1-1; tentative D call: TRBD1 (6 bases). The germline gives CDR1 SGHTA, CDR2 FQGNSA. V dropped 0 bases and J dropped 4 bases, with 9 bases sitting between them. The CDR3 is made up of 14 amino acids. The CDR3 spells CASSLATGLTEAFF. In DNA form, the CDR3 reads TGTGCCAGCAGCTTAGCGACAGGCCTCACTGAAGCTTTCTTT.

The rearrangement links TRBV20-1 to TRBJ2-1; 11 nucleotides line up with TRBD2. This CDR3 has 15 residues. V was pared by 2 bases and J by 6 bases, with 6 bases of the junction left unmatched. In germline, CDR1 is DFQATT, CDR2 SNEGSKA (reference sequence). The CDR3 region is CSARQLAGATNEQFF. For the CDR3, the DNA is TGCAGTGCTAGACAACTAGCGGGAGCGACCAATGAGCAGTTCTTC.